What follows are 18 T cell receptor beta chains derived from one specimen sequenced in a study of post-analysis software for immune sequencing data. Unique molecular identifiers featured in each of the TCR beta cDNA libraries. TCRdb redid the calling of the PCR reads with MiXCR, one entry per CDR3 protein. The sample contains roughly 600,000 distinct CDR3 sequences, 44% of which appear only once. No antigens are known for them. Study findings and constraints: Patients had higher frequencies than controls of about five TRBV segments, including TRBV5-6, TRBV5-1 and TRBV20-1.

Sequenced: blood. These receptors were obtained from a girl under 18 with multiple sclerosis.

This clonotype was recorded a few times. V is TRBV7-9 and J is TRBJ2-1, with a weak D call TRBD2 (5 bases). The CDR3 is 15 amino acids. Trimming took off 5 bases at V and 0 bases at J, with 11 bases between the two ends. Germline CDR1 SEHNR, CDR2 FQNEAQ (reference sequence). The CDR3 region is CASSPLVSSYNEQFF. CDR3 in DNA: TGTGCCAGCAGCCCACTAGTAAGCTCCTACAATGAGCAGTTCTTC.

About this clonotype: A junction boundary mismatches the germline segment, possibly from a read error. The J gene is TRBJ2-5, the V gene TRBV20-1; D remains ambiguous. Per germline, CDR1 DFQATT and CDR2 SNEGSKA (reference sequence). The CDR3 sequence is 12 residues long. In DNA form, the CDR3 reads TGCAGTGCTAGGCGTAGGCAAGAGGCCCAGTACTTT. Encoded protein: CSARRRQEAQYF.

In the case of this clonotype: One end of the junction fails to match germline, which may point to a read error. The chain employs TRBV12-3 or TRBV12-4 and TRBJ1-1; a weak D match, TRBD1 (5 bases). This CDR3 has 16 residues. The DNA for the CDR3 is TGTGCCAGCAGTAAGGGGTCAAAGTGGGCGAACCCTGAAGCTTTCTTT. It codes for CASSKGSKWANPEAFF.

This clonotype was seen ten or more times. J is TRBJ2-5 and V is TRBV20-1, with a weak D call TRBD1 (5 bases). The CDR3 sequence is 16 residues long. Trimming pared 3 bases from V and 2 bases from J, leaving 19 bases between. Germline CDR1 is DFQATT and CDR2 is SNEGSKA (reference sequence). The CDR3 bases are TGCAGTGCTAGGCCCCCCCGCCAGGGAAGTCAAGAGACCCAGTACTTC. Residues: CSARPPRQGSQETQYF.

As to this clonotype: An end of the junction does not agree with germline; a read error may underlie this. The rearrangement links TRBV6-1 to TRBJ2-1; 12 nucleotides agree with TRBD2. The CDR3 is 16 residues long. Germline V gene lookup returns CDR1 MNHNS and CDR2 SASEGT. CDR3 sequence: CASSEALAGGLSEQFF. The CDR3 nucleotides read TGTGCCAGCAGCGAAGCCCTAGCGGGGGGGCTCAGCGAGCAGTTCTTC.

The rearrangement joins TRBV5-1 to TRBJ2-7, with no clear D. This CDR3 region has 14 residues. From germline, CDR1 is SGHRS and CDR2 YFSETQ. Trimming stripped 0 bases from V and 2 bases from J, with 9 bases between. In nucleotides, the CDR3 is TGCGCCAGCAGCTTGGCTAGTGTAACCTACGAGCAGTACTTC. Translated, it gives CASSLASVTYEQYF.

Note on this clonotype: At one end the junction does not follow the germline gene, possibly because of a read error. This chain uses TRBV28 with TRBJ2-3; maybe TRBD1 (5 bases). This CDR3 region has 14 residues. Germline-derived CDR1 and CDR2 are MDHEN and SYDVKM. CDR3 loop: CASSLTPLTGTQYF. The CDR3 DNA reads TGTGCCAGCAGTTTAACCCCCCTCACAGGTACGCAGTATTTT.

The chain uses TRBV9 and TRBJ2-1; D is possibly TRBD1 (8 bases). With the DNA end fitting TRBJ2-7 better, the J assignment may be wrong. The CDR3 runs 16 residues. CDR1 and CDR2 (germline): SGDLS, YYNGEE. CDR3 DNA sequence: TGTGCCAGCAGCCCAGGGGGCGGGGGAGCCTACAATGAGCAGTACTTC. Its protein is CASSPGGGGAYNEQYF.

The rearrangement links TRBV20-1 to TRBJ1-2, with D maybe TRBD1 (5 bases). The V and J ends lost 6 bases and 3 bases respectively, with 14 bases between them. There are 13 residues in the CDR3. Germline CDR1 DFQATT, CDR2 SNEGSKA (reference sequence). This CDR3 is CSAQGGEHYGYTF. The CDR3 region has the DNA TGCAGTGCCCAGGGCGGTGAGCACTATGGCTACACCTTC.

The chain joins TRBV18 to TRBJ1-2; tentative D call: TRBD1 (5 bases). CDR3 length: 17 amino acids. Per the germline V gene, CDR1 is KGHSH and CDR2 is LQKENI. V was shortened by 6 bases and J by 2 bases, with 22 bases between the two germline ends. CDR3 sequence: CASSPRVTESINYGYTF. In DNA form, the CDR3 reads TGTGCCAGCTCCCCGAGAGTGACAGAGAGTATCAACTATGGCTACACCTTC.

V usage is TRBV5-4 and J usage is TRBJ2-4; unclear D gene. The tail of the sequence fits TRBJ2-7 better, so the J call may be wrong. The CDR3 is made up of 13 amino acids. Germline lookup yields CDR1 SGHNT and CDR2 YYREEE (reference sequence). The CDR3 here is CASSLRSTYEQYF. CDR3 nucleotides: TGTGCCAGCAGCTTGCGGTCCACCTACGAGCAGTACTTC.

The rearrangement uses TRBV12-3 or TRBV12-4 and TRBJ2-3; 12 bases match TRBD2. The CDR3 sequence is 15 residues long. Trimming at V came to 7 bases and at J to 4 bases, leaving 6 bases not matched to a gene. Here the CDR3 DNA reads TGTGCCAGCAAAGTCGGACTAGCGGGACCAGATACGCAGTATTTT. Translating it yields CASKVGLAGPDTQYF.

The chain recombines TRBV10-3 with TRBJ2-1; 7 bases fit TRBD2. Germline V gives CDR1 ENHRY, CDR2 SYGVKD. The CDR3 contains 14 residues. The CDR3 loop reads CASAGDRSYNEQFF. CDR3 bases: TGTGCATCGGCGGGGGATAGGTCCTACAATGAGCAGTTCTTC.

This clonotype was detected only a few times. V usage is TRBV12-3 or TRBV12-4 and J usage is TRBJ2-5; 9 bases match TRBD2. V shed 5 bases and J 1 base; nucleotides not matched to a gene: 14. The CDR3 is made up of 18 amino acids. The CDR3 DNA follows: TGTGCCAGCAGTCCCCTGGACAGCGGGAGGTTTTTCCAAGAGACCCAGTACTTC. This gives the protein CASSPLDSGRFFQETQYF.

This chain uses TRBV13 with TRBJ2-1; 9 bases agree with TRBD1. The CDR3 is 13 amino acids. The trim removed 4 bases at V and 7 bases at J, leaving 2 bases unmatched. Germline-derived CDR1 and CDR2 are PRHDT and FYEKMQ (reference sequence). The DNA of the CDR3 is TGTGCCAGCAGCTACAGGGGGCTTAATGAGCAGTTCTTC. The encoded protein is CASSYRGLNEQFF. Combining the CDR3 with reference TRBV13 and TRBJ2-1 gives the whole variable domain AAGVIQSPRHLIKEKRETATLKCYPIPRHDTVYWYQQGPGQDPQFLISFYEKMQSDKGSIPDRFSAQQFSDYHSELNMSSLELGDSALYFCASSYRGLNEQFFGPGTRLTVL.

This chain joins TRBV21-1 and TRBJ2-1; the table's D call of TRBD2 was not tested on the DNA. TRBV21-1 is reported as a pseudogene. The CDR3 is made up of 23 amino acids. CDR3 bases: TGTGCCAGCAGCAAAAGGGGGGGCTCTCTTCTTGGGGCTAGCGGCCCTTGCTACAATGAGCAGTTCTTC. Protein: CASSKRGGSLLGASGPCYNEQFF.

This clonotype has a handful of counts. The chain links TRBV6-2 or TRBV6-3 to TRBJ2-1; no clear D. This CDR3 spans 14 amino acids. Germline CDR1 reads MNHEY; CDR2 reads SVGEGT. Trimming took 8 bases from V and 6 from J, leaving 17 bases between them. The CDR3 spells CASGRAVRFNEQFF. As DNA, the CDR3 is TGTGCCAGCGGTCGGGCAGTGAGGTTCAATGAGCAGTTCTTC.

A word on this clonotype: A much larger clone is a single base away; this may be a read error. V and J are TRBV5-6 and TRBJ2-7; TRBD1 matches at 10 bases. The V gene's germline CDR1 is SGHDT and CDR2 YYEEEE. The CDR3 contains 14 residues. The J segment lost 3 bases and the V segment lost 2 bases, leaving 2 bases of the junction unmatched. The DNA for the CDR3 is TGTGCCAGCAGCTTTGGACAGGGGGTCTACGAGCAGTACTTC. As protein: CASSFGQGVYEQYF.